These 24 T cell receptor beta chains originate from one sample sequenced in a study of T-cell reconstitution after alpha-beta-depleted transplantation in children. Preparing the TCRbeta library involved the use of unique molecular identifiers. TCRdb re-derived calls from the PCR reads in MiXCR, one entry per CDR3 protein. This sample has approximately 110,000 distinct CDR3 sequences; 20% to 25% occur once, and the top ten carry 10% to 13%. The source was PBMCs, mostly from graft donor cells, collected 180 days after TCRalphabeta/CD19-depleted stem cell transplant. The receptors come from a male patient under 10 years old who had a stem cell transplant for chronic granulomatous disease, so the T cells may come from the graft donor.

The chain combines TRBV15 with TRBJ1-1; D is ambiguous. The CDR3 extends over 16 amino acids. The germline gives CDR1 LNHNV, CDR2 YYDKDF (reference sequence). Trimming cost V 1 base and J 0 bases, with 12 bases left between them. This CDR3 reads CATSRVGGSLNTEAFF. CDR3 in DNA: TGTGCCACCAGCAGAGTAGGCGGCAGCCTGAACACTGAAGCTTTCTTT.

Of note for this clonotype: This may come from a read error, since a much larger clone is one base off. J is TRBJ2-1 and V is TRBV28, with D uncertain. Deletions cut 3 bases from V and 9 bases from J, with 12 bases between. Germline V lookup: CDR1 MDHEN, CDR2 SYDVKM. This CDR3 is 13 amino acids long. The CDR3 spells CASSFNFNTEQFF. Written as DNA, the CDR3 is TGTGCCAGCAGTTTCAACTTCAACACTGAGCAGTTCTTC. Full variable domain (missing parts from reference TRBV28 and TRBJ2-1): DVKVTQSSRYLVKRTGEKVFLECVQDMDHENMFWYRQDPGLGLRLIYFSYDVKMKEKGDIPEGYSVSREKKERFSLILESASTNQTSMYLCASSFNFNTEQFFGPGTRLTVL.

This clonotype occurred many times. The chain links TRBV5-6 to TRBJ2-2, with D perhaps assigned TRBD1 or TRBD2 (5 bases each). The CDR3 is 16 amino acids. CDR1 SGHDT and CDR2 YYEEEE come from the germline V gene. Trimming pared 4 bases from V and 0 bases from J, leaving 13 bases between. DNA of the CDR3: TGTGCCAGCAGCCGATACGGGGCGGCGAACACCGGGGAGCTGTTTTTT. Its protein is CASSRYGAANTGELFF.

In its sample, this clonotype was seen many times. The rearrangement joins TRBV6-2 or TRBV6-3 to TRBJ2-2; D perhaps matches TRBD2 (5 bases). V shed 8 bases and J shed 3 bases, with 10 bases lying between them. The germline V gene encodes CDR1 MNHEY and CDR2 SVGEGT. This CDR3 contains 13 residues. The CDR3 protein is CASAEGDTGELFF. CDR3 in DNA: TGTGCCAGCGCCGAGGGTGACACCGGGGAGCTGTTTTTT.

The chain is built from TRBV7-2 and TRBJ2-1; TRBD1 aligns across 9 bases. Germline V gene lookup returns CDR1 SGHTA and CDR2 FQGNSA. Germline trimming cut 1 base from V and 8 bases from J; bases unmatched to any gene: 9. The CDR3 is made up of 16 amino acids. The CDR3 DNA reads TGTGCCAGCAGCTTAGACAGGGGGCTTGTGGCCGATGAGCAGTTCTTC. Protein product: CASSLDRGLVADEQFF.

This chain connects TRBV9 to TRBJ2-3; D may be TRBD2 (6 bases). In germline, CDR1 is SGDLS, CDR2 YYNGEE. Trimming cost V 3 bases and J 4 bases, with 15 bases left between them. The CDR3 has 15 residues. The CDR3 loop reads CASSARTTGPDTQYF. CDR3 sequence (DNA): TGTGCCAGCAGCGCCCGGACTACGGGGCCAGATACGCAGTATTTT.

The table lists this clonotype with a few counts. CDR3 residues: CSARDRAIYEQYF. The CDR3 nucleotides read TGCAGTGCTAGAGACAGGGCGATCTACGAGCAGTACTTC. The V and J genes are TRBV20-1 and TRBJ2-7, with D tentatively TRBD1 (5 bases). This CDR3 has 13 amino acids. Germline-derived CDR1 and CDR2 are DFQATT and SNEGSKA (reference sequence). V dropped 0 bases and J dropped 3 bases, with 9 bases sitting between them.

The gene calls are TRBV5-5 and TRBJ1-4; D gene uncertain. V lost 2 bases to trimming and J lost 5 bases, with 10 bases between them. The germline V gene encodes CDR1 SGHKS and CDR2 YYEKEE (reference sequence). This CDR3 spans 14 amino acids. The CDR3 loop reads CASSFPGLNEKLFF. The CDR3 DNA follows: TGTGCCAGCAGCTTTCCCGGGTTAAATGAAAAACTGTTTTTT.

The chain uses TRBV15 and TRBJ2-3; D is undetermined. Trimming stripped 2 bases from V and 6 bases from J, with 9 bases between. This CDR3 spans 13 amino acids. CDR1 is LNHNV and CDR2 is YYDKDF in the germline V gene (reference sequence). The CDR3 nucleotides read TGTGCCACCAGCAGAACTTCTTGGGATACGCAGTATTTT. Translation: CATSRTSWDTQYF.

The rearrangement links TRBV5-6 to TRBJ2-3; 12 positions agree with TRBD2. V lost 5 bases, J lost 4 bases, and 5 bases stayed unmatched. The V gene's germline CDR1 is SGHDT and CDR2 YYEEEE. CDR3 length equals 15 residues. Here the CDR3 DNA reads TGTGCCAGCAGAGGACTAGCGGGGAGTGCAGATACGCAGTATTTT. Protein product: CASRGLAGSADTQYF.

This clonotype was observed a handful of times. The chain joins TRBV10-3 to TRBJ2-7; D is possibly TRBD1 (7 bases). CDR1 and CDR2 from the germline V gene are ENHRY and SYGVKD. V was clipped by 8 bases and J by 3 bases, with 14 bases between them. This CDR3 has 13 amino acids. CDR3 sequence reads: CAIAGQSNYEQYF. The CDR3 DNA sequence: TGTGCCATCGCGGGACAGTCCAACTACGAGCAGTACTTC.

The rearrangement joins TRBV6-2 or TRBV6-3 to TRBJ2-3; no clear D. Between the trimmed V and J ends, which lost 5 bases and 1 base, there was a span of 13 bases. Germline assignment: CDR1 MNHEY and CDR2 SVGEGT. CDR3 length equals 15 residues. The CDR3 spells CASSRVAGGTDTQYF. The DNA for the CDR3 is TGTGCCAGCAGTCGGGTGGCTGGAGGCACAGATACGCAGTATTTT.

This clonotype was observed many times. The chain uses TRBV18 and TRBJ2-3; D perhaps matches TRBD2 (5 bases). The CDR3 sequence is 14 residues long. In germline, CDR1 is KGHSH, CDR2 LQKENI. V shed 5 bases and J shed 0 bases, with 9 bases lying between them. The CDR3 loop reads CASSTRISTDTQYF. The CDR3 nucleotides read TGTGCCAGCTCAACTAGAATTAGCACAGATACGCAGTATTTT.

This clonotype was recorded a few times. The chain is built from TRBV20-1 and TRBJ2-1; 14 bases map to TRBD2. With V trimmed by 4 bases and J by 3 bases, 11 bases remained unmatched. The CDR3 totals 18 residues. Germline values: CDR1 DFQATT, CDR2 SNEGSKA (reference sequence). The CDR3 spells CSATRTSGRIENYNEQFF. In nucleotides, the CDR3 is TGCAGTGCTACCCGGACTAGCGGGAGGATAGAAAACTACAATGAGCAGTTCTTC.

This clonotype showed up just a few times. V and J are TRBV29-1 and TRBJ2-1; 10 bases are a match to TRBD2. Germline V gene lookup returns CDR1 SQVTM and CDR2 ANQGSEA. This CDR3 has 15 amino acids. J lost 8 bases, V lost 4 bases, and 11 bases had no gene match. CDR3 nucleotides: TGCAGCGTTGGCCTAGAACTAGCGGGACCGGATGAGCAGTTCTTC. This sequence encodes CSVGLELAGPDEQFF.

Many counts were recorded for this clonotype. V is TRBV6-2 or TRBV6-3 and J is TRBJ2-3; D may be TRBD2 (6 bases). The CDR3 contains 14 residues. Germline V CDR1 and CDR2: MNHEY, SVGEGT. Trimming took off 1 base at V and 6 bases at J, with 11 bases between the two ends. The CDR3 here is CASSYWGTGDTQYF. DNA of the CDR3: TGTGCCAGCAGTTACTGGGGGACTGGCGATACGCAGTATTTT.

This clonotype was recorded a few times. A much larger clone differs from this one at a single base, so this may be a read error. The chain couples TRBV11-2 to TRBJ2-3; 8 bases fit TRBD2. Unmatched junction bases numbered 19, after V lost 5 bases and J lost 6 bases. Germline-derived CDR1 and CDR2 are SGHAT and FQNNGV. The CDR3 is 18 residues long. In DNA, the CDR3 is TGTGCCAGCAGCCTAAGCCCCGGGACTAGGAGCGAGGTGGATACGCAGTATTTT. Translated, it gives CASSLSPGTRSEVDTQYF.

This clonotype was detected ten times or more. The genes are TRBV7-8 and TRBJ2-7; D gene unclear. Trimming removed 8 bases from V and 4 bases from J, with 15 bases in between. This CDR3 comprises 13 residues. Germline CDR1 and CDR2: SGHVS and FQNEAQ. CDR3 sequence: CASSSNARYEQYF. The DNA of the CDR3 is TGTGCCAGCTCCTCCAATGCCCGGTACGAGCAGTACTTC.

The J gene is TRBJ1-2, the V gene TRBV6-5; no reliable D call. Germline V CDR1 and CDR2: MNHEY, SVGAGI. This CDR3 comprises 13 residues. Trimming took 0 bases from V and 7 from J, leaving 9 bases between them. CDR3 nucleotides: TGTGCCAGCAGTTACTCTCCCCGGGGTGGCTACACCTTC. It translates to CASSYSPRGGYTF.

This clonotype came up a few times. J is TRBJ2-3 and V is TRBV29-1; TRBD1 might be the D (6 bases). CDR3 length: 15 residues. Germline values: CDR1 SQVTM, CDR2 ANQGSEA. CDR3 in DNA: TGCACCACCGTCCCCAAGGACAGAAGCACAGATACGCAGTATTTT. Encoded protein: CTTVPKDRSTDTQYF.

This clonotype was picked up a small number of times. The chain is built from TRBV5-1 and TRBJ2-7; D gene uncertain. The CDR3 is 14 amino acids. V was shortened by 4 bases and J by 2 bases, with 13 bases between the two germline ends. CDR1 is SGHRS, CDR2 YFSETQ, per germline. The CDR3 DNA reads TGCGCCAGCAGCAGCTCTGGGAAGCCCTACGAGCAGTACTTC. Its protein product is CASSSSGKPYEQYF.

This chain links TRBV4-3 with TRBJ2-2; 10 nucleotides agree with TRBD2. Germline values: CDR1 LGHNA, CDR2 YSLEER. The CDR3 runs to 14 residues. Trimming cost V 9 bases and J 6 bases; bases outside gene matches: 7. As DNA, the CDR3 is TGCGCCAGTTCTAGCGGGGGTTGGGCCGGGGAGCTGTTTTTT. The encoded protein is CASSSGGWAGELFF.

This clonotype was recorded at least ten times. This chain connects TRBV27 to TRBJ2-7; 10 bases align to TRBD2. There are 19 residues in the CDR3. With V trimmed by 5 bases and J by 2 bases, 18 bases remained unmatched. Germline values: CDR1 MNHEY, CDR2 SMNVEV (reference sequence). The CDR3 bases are TGTGCCAGCAGTCCGACGAACCCACCACTAGCGGGACCCACCTACGAGCAGTACTTC. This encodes CASSPTNPPLAGPTYEQYF.

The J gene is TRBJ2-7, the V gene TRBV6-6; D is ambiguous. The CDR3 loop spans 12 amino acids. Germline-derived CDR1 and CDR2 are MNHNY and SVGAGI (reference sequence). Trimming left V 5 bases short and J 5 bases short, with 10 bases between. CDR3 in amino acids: CASSRVGNEQYF. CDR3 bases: TGTGCCAGCAGTCGGGTAGGGAACGAGCAGTACTTC.